The clone carrying this T cell receptor (beta chain) was counted between two and nine times. This CDR3 is built from 16 residues. Germline lookup yields CDR1 SGHDT and CDR2 YYEEEE. The ends were cut back, 4 bases at V and 0 bases at J, with 11 bases in the middle. As processed by the authors: From reference gene primer amplification, estimates of nucleated cell counts were derived. Assay: immunoSEQ multiplex PCR; the TCRdb copy retains only in-frame clones and omits some. Clone size and the V and J calls come from that table; the DNA yielded D and trimming. The table records 250,000 to 300,000 clones, around 85% of them present only once. This specimen comes from a study of blood T cell repertoires in COVID-19. Study at large: The United States, Italy and Spain were the sources of the acute and convalescent COVID-19 samples. T cells, B-cell-depleted T cells, or PBMCs supplied cDNA or gDNA.

The chain carries TRBV5-6 and TRBJ1-6; D unclear. The source is a woman in her 70s with acute or convalescent COVID-19. Source material: peripheral blood. CDR3 amino acids: CASSLFSSSYNSPLHF. The CDR3 bases are TGTGCCAGCAGCCTTTTCTCTAGCTCCTATAATTCACCCCTCCACTTT.